This record concerns one T cell receptor (beta chain) sequence. What it binds is unknown. Germline CDR1 is SGDLS and CDR2 is YYNGEE. The CDR3 is 14 residues long. V gave up 4 bases and J gave up 8 bases, with 15 bases separating them. Method: immunoSEQ multiplex PCR; TCRdb's copy keeps in-frame clones and lacks some. The sample includes 76,000 or so clones, approximately 85% of them seen just once. The data derive from a study of OX40 agonist ivuxolimab in advanced cancers. Study details: Patients undergoing dose escalation presented with hepatocellular carcinoma, melanoma, renal cell or head and neck cancer. Of mixed ages from about 23 to 79 and averaging about 65 years, the group was roughly 85% male.

General study points: The authors did not determine the antigen specificity of the expanded peripheral T cells. Clonal expansion from baseline to week 6 occurred in both CD4+ and CD8+ T cells.

This receptor was taken from an adult with an advanced solid tumor such as melanoma, head and neck, liver or kidney cancer. The source material was CD4+ or CD8+ T cells sorted from blood, sampled in a trial of the OX40 agonist ivuxolimab. The chain employs TRBV9 and TRBJ2-2, with a possible D match to TRBD2 (6 bases). CDR3: CASSTGLSAGELFF. The CDR3 nucleotides read TGTGCCAGCAGCACGGGACTTTCAGCGGGGGAGCTGTTTTTT.